These 23 T cell receptor beta chains were sequenced from one sample in a study of cytomegalovirus exposure and HLA in healthy donors. The PCR made use of 60 Vbeta and 13 Jbeta primers. Profiled with immunoSEQ multiplex PCR; TCRdb holds only in-frame clones, not every one. The table records roughly 120,000 clones, 80% of them present only once. What was sequenced was PBMCs. The receptors derive from a male donor in good health and CMV-seronegative.

The J gene is TRBJ2-7, the V gene TRBV5-6; TRBD2 matches at 9 bases. V shed 4 bases and J 0 bases; nucleotides not matched to a gene: 11. Germline V gene data show CDR1 as SGHDT and CDR2 as YYEEEE. This CDR3 spans 17 amino acids. The CDR3 loop reads CASSLLAGWRGSYEQYF. Written as DNA, the CDR3 is TGTGCCAGCAGCCTTCTAGCGGGATGGCGTGGCTCCTACGAGCAGTACTTC.

For this clone: One end of the junction fails to match germline, which may point to a read error. The CDR3 reads CASSSSGRALGGNGLTF. As DNA, the CDR3 is TGTGCCAGTAGTAGTAGCGGGAGGGCCCTCGGAGGCAACGGCCTGACTTTC. This sequence joins TRBV19 and TRBJ2-6; the match to TRBD2 covers 11 bases. CDR3 size: 17 residues. Per germline, CDR1 LNHDA and CDR2 SQIVND (reference sequence).

The chain employs TRBV5-4 and TRBJ1-5, with D possibly being TRBD1 (6 bases). Trimming shortened V by 0 bases and J by 5 bases, and 12 bases separated the two germline ends. The CDR3 totals 15 residues. Germline CDR1 reads SGHNT; CDR2 reads YYREEE (reference sequence). The CDR3 DNA reads as TGTGCCAGCAGCTTGGCAGGGGAAGGGGATCAGCCCCAGCATTTT. Its translation: CASSLAGEGDQPQHF.

The chain joins TRBV6-1 to TRBJ2-7; D is possibly TRBD1 (5 bases). The V gene lost 2 bases and the J gene lost 3 bases, with 14 bases spanning the gap. CDR3 size: 15 residues. Germline lookup yields CDR1 MNHNS and CDR2 SASEGT. The CDR3 spells CASSEKQVGGYEQYF. As DNA, the CDR3 is TGTGCCAGCAGTGAAAAACAGGTGGGCGGCTACGAGCAGTACTTC.

The CDR3 loop reads CASSYPPGNNEQFF. DNA of the CDR3: TGTGCCAGCAGTTACCCCCCCGGGAACAATGAGCAGTTCTTC. The rearrangement uses TRBV6-6 and TRBJ2-1; D is possibly TRBD2 (5 bases). The V gene lost 2 bases and the J gene lost 5 bases, with 10 bases spanning the gap. Germline CDR1 and CDR2: MNHNY and SVGAGI (reference sequence). The CDR3 runs to 14 residues.

This chain links TRBV7-9 with TRBJ1-1, with D uncertain. Germline V CDR1 and CDR2: SEHNR, FQNEAQ (reference sequence). There are 14 residues in the CDR3. V lost 0 bases, J lost 1 base, and 6 bases lay in between. The CDR3 region is CASSLASRNTEAFF. The CDR3 DNA follows: TGTGCCAGCAGCTTAGCATCCAGGAACACTGAAGCTTTCTTT.

This chain uses TRBV29-1 with TRBJ2-3, with 8 bases identical to TRBD1. V was clipped by 3 bases and J by 5 bases; unmatched bases: 10. Germline V gene lookup returns CDR1 SQVTM and CDR2 ANQGSEA. This CDR3 is 15 amino acids long. The CDR3 DNA sequence: TGCAGCGTTGATGGTGCGACAGGGGTTCGAGATACGCAGTATTTT. This encodes CSVDGATGVRDTQYF.

The chain has TRBV5-4 and TRBJ2-3; weak D call: TRBD2 (6 bases). CDR1 SGHNT and CDR2 YYREEE come from the germline V gene (reference sequence). This CDR3 is 14 amino acids long. V lost 0 bases, J lost 4 bases, and 9 bases lay in between. The CDR3 is CASSLAGDADTQYF. The CDR3 bases are TGTGCCAGCAGCTTGGCGGGGGACGCAGATACGCAGTATTTT.

The CDR3 coding sequence is TGTGCCAGCAGCTCGGACAGGGCAACCTACAATGAGCAGTTCTTC. Its protein is CASSSDRATYNEQFF. V is TRBV7-3 and J is TRBJ2-1; 8 bases are shared with TRBD1. V lost 4 bases and J lost 2; bases outside the gene matches: 4. Germline V CDR1 and CDR2: SGHTA, FQGTGA. The CDR3 loop spans 15 amino acids.

V usage is TRBV4-2 and J usage is TRBJ2-7, with 9 bases aligning to TRBD1. Germline V gives CDR1 LGHNA, CDR2 YNFKEQ. CDR3 length: 14 residues. V shed 4 bases, J shed 3 bases, and the junction held 4 bases outside the gene matches. The CDR3 nucleotides read TGTGCCAGCAGCCGAGGGGACAGGGACTACGAGCAGTACTTC. It specifies CASSRGDRDYEQYF.

In this sample, this clone turned up a few times. The genes are TRBV2 and TRBJ2-3; 7 nucleotides match TRBD2. The CDR3 loop spans 15 amino acids. The ends lost 5 bases at V and 3 bases at J; junction bases unmatched: 8. The germline V gene encodes CDR1 SNHLY and CDR2 FYNNEI. CDR3 nucleotides: TGTGCCAGCAGTTGGACTAGAGGAACGACAGATACGCAGTATTTT. Translated, it gives CASSWTRGTTDTQYF.

Only one count was recorded for this clone. The chain is built from TRBV5-1 and TRBJ2-5, with TRBD1 matching 8 bases. Germline V CDR1 and CDR2: SGHRS, YFSETQ. CDR3 size: 14 residues. The J segment lost 5 bases and the V segment lost 3 bases, leaving 6 bases of the junction unmatched. The CDR3 sequence is CASSSPGGAETQYF. CDR3 nucleotide sequence: TGCGCCAGCAGCTCCCCAGGGGGCGCGGAGACCCAGTACTTC.

The chain links TRBV10-3 to TRBJ2-7, with 10 bases that match TRBD2. Germline lookup yields CDR1 ENHRY and CDR2 SYGVKD. Trimming cost V 5 bases and J 0 bases; bases outside gene matches: 4. The CDR3 consists of 15 residues. The CDR3 loop is CAISRTSGNSYEQYF. The CDR3 bases are TGTGCCATCAGTCGGACTAGCGGAAACTCCTACGAGCAGTACTTC.

This rearrangement joins TRBV6-5 to TRBJ2-7; D uncertain. Germline CDR1 is MNHEY and CDR2 is SVGAGI. V lost 6 bases and J 0 bases, leaving 12 bases between the germline ends. This CDR3 is 14 amino acids long. DNA of the CDR3: TGTGCCAGCAGACTTCAGGCGCACTCCTACGAGCAGTACTTC. Translated: CASRLQAHSYEQYF.

This chain links TRBV29-1 with TRBJ2-2; tentative D call: TRBD2 (6 bases). CDR3 length: 12 residues. The V end lost 3 bases, the J end lost 6 bases, and 8 bases lay between the germline ends. The germline CDR1 and CDR2 sequences are SQVTM and ANQGSEA. CDR3: CSVEGGSGELFF. The DNA of the CDR3 is TGCAGCGTTGAGGGGGGATCCGGGGAGCTGTTTTTT.

The chain combines TRBV11-2 with TRBJ2-5; D unclear. Germline V gives CDR1 SGHAT, CDR2 FQNNGV. Trimming took 8 bases from V and 4 from J, leaving 20 bases between them. This CDR3 contains 15 residues. CDR3 sequence (DNA): TGTGCCAGCCAGTATATTACCAGCCGAGGAGAGACCCAGTACTTC. Its protein product is CASQYITSRGETQYF.

V is TRBV28 and J is TRBJ2-1; 9 bases align to TRBD2. The CDR3 has 16 amino acids. With 6 bases clipped from V and 5 bases from J, the junction kept 11 bases outside the gene matches. Germline lookup yields CDR1 MDHEN and CDR2 SYDVKM. CDR3 sequence reads: CASSFHAGGLDNEQFF. Written as DNA, the CDR3 is TGTGCCAGCAGCTTCCACGCGGGGGGGCTGGACAATGAGCAGTTCTTC. Supplemented by reference TRBV28 and TRBJ2-1, the full variable domain reads DVKVTQSSRYLVKRTGEKVFLECVQDMDHENMFWYRQDPGLGLRLIYFSYDVKMKEKGDIPEGYSVSREKKERFSLILESASTNQTSMYLCASSFHAGGLDNEQFFGPGTRLTVL.

This chain joins TRBV6-4 and TRBJ2-2, with D perhaps TRBD2 (6 bases). Trimming took 0 bases from V and 3 from J, leaving 8 bases between them. The CDR3 runs to 15 residues. CDR1 and CDR2 from the germline V gene are MRHNA and SNTAGT. The CDR3 loop is CASSDSPGDTGELFF. Here the CDR3 DNA reads TGTGCCAGCAGTGACTCTCCGGGGGACACCGGGGAGCTGTTTTTT.

This CDR3 reads CATSRTGGRTDTQYF. CDR3 DNA: TGTGCCACCAGCAGAACAGGGGGGAGGACAGATACGCAGTATTTT. This rearrangement joins TRBV15 to TRBJ2-3, with 8 bases that match TRBD1. V shed 2 bases and J 3 bases; nucleotides not matched to a gene: 4. The CDR3 consists of 15 residues. Germline values: CDR1 LNHNV, CDR2 YYDKDF (reference sequence).

The V call is TRBV18, the J call TRBJ2-7, with D possibly TRBD1 on 6 matching bases. The CDR3 contains 14 residues. V was trimmed by 2 bases and J by 1 base, leaving 9 bases between them. Germline CDR1 and CDR2: KGHSH and LQKENI. CDR3 DNA sequence: TGTGCCAGCTCACCATTGGACAGTTCCTACGAGCAGTACTTC. Translated, it gives CASSPLDSSYEQYF.

V and J are TRBV27 and TRBJ1-2; D possibly corresponds to TRBD1 (5 bases). CDR3 size: 14 residues. Germline assignment: CDR1 MNHEY and CDR2 SMNVEV (reference sequence). V dropped 4 bases and J dropped 7 bases, with 16 bases sitting between them. The CDR3 coding sequence is TGTGCCAGCAGTTCGGGCCTGGGACTGATTGGCTACACCTTC. Amino acids: CASSSGLGLIGYTF.

The chain carries TRBV14 and TRBJ2-1; 9 positions match TRBD1. V gave up 0 bases and J gave up 3 bases; unmatched junction bases: 6. This CDR3 is built from 17 residues. Germline-derived CDR1 and CDR2 are SGHDN and FVKESK. The CDR3 here is CASSQDPGTGFYNEQFF. The CDR3 bases are TGTGCCAGCAGCCAAGATCCAGGGACAGGGTTCTACAATGAGCAGTTCTTC. The full variable domain, completed using reference TRBV14 and TRBJ2-1, is EAGVTQFPSHSVIEKGQTVTLRCDPISGHDNLYWYRRVMGKEIKFLLHFVKESKQDESGMPNNRFLAERTGGTYSTLKVQPAELEDSGVYFCASSQDPGTGFYNEQFFGPGTRLTVL.

This clone was counted between two and nine times. This sequence joins TRBV30 and TRBJ2-7; D is perhaps TRBD1 (6 bases). The CDR3 has 11 amino acids. The germline gives CDR1 GTSNPN, CDR2 SVGIG (reference sequence). Trimming shortened V by 0 bases and J by 9 bases, and 9 bases separated the two germline ends. The DNA of the CDR3 is TGTGCCTGGAGTGTACAGGGATTGCAGTACTTC. Translated: CAWSVQGLQYF.